One and the same sample provided the 8 T cell receptor beta chains below, sequenced in a study of blood T cell repertoires in COVID-19. Generated by immunoSEQ multiplex PCR, the TCRdb table keeps only in-frame clones and is missing some. The table has over 120,000 clones, over 70% seen once. The specimen was peripheral blood. The receptors shown here come from a woman in her fifties or sixties with acute or convalescent COVID-19.

The V gene is TRBV16, the J gene TRBJ2-7; D call uncertain. The germline V and J ends were trimmed by 3 bases and 1 base, with 4 bases remaining between them. The CDR3 contains 12 residues. The V gene's germline CDR1 is KGHSY and CDR2 FQNENV. This chain's CDR3 is CASSQASYEQYF. As DNA, the CDR3 is TGTGCCAGCAGCCAGGCATCCTACGAGCAGTACTTC. The variable domain in full, completed from reference TRBV16 and TRBJ2-7, reads GEEVAQTPKHLVRGEGQKAKLYCAPIKGHSYVFWYQQVLKNEFKFLISFQNENVFDETGMPKERFSAKCLPNSPCSLEIQATKLEDSAVYFCASSQASYEQYFGPGTRLTVT.

The rearrangement uses TRBV6-5 and TRBJ1-1; 7 bases agree with TRBD1. Trimming cost V 2 bases and J 6 bases; bases outside gene matches: 6. The germline V gene encodes CDR1 MNHEY and CDR2 SVGAGI. The length of the CDR3 is 14 residues. CDR3 bases: TGTGCCAGCAGTTACAGGGGGCCGATGGCTGAAGCTTTCTTT. Translated: CASSYRGPMAEAFF.

V is TRBV11-2 and J is TRBJ2-4, with D possibly being TRBD1 (6 bases). From germline, CDR1 is SGHAT and CDR2 FQNNGV. The CDR3 runs 18 residues. Trimming removed 1 base at V and 0 bases at J, with 16 bases between. CDR3 sequence (DNA): TGTGCCAGCAGCTTAGGCCCACAGGGTCCGGGAGCCAAAAACATTCAGTACTTC. Translation gives CASSLGPQGPGAKNIQYF.

The rearrangement uses TRBV27 and TRBJ2-7; tentatively, D is TRBD1 (6 bases). Between the trimmed V and J ends, which lost 5 bases and 4 bases, there was a span of 12 bases. This CDR3 contains 13 residues. Germline CDR1 is MNHEY and CDR2 is SMNVEV (reference sequence). The CDR3 DNA follows: TGTGCCAGCAGTCCTAATCAGGGGTACGAGCAGTACTTC. It yields the protein CASSPNQGYEQYF.

The V and J genes are TRBV5-1 and TRBJ2-5; 13 bases are shared with TRBD2. The V and J ends lost 0 bases and 2 bases, in that order; junction bases with no gene match: 4. Germline V gene sequence: CDR1 SGHRS, CDR2 YFSETQ. This CDR3 contains 17 residues. CDR3 coding DNA: TGCGCCAGCAGCTTGGGGGGACTAGCGGGGTCTCAAGAGACCCAGTACTTC. Its translation: CASSLGGLAGSQETQYF.

The chain combines TRBV5-4 with TRBJ2-5, with 11 bases matching TRBD2. Germline assignment: CDR1 SGHNT and CDR2 YYREEE (reference sequence). With V trimmed by 4 bases and J by 6 bases, 8 bases remained unmatched. This CDR3 is 15 amino acids long. CDR3 sequence reads: CASSDATSGGKTQYF. Here the CDR3 DNA reads TGTGCCAGCAGCGATGCCACTAGCGGGGGAAAGACCCAGTACTTC.

Here the CDR3 reads CASRLTGSPWEQYF. The DNA for the CDR3 is TGTGCCAGCAGGTTGACAGGTTCGCCGTGGGAGCAGTACTTC. The J gene is TRBJ2-7, the V gene TRBV6-6, with D tentatively TRBD1 (6 bases). With 6 bases removed from V and 7 bases from J, the gap between germline ends came to 19 bases. The CDR3 contains 14 residues. CDR1 is MNHNY, CDR2 SVGAGI, per germline (reference sequence).

The chain joins TRBV30 to TRBJ2-7; D remains ambiguous. Germline V lookup: CDR1 GTSNPN, CDR2 SVGIG (reference sequence). This CDR3 comprises 11 residues. V was shortened by 0 bases and J by 7 bases, with 7 bases between the two germline ends. The CDR3 DNA reads TGTGCCTGGAGTGTACTGCAAGAGCAGTACTTC. Translating it yields CAWSVLQEQYF. The variable domain in full, with the rest retrieved from reference TRBV30 and TRBJ2-7, is SQTIHQWPATLVQPVGSPLSLECTVEGTSNPNLYWYRQAAGRGLQLLFYSVGIGQISSEVPQNLSASRPQDRQFILSSKKLLLSDSGFYLCAWSVLQEQYFGPGTRLTVT.